This T cell receptor (beta chain) emerged from a study of T cells in Graves' hyperthyroidism and ophthalmopathy. Study information: Pretreatment peripheral blood was obtained at initial diagnosis.

Clinical symptoms, serum thyroxine, TRAb, thyroid ultrasound and orbital computed tomography established diagnosis. The investigators amplified TCR beta CDR3 regions from RNA transcripts. In the first-round RT-PCR of the TCR CDR3, the HTBI primer set was used. MiXCR, run by TCRdb on the multiplex PCR reads, gives a single entry per CDR3 protein. The sample holds fewer than 450,000 distinct CDR3 sequences, about 14% seen once. Germline CDR1 and CDR2: PRHDT and FYEKMQ (reference sequence). The CDR3 totals 15 residues. Study-level findings and limits: Ophthalmopathy stood apart from stable hyperthyroidism in a 13 V-J model.

This clonotype has a handful of counts. The antigen is not known. An end of the junction differs from the germline gene, which may be a read error. Sequenced: blood. This chain connects TRBV13 to TRBJ2-3; perhaps TRBD2 as D (5 bases). This TCR was recovered from a man aged 50-60 years with Graves' ophthalmopathy. This CDR3 reads CASSQGLVATDTQYF. In DNA, the CDR3 is TGCGCCAGCAGCCAAGGACTCGTAGCAACGGATACGCAGTATTTT.